This T cell receptor beta chain appears in the sequencing data of a study of spatial heterogeneity in lung cancer. Study summary: Across the raw uncorrected reads, a unique TCR and UMI combination was observed, on average, more than ten times. Study-level findings and limits: Tumoral mutation counts were tracked by counts of expanded intratumoral alpha and beta TCRs.

TCRdb processed the 5' RACE reads anew with MiXCR; each CDR3 protein has one entry. The table has 8,500 to 10,000 distinct CDR3 sequences, 6.5% to 9.5% seen once. The sample holds many counts of this clonotype. Its antigen is not identified. Indicated time point: sample taken at primary tumor resection. The input material, whole RNA from tumor, nontumor lung or frozen PBMC, was sequenced unsorted. Germline V CDR1 and CDR2: SGHRS, YFSETQ. With 0 bases removed from V and 2 bases from J, the gap between germline ends came to 8 bases. This CDR3 comprises 15 residues. This sample comprised lung tumor tissue, obtained at surgery. The V and J genes are TRBV5-1 and TRBJ2-2; D remains ambiguous. This clonotype was obtained from a male donor with early-stage non-small cell lung cancer. In DNA form, the CDR3 reads TGCGCCAGCAGCTTGGAAGGCAGAAACACCGGGGAGCTGTTTTTT. Translating gives CASSLEGRNTGELFF.